What follows are 18 T cell receptor beta chains derived from one specimen sequenced in a study of cytomegalovirus exposure and HLA in healthy donors. This PCR relied on a set of 60 Vbeta primers and 13 Jbeta primers. Measured with immunoSEQ multiplex PCR; TCRdb has only the in-frame clones, and not every one. The sample consists of about 130,000 clones, less than 10% of them appearing once. Sequenced sample: PBMCs. The receptors shown here come from a man in his fifties in good health and CMV-seronegative.

In this sample, this clone turned up a few times. The V and J genes are TRBV5-1 and TRBJ2-2; weak D call: TRBD2 (7 bases). The germline V gene encodes CDR1 SGHRS and CDR2 YFSETQ. This CDR3 comprises 17 residues. V lost 4 bases and J lost 0, with 16 bases in between. CDR3 DNA: TGCGCCAGCAGCCACGGTGGGGGGGGGCCGAACACCGGGGAGCTGTTTTTT. Its protein product is CASSHGGGGPNTGELFF.

As regards this clone: The same CDR3 is also encoded by other DNA sequences in this sample. The chain links TRBV29-1 to TRBJ1-4, with unresolved D. The CDR3 has 11 residues. The V gene lost 7 bases and the J gene lost 7 bases, with 10 bases spanning the gap. CDR1 is SQVTM, CDR2 ANQGSEA, per germline. The CDR3 is CSAAVAEKLFF. CDR3 DNA sequence: TGCAGCGCCGCGGTGGCTGAAAAACTGTTTTTT.

The chain combines TRBV11-2 with TRBJ2-2; tentatively, D is TRBD2 (6 bases). V lost 11 bases and J lost 5, with 21 bases in between. Germline V gives CDR1 SGHAT, CDR2 FQNNGV. The CDR3 is 15 residues long. CDR3 coding DNA: TGTGCCGGGTCCGGCGGAGGGTGGAGGACCGGGGAGCTGTTTTTT. This sequence encodes CAGSGGGWRTGELFF.

This chain uses TRBV4-1 with TRBJ1-4; TRBD1 agrees at 12 bases. This CDR3 has 18 amino acids. Germline V gene lookup returns CDR1 MGHRA and CDR2 YSYEKL. V shed 3 bases and J 1 base; nucleotides not matched to a gene: 6. CDR3 DNA: TGCGCCAGCAGCCAGCCTGGGACAGGGGGCCGAACTAATGAAAAACTGTTTTTT. Translation gives CASSQPGTGGRTNEKLFF.

This clone was counted between two and nine times. The chain has TRBV29-1 and TRBJ1-2, with 7 bases aligning to TRBD1. Germline V gene sequence: CDR1 SQVTM, CDR2 ANQGSEA. This CDR3 has 14 amino acids. Trimming took 7 bases from V and 4 from J; bases not matched to a gene: 12. CDR3 bases: TGCAGCGCAAATGACGAGGGGGCAGGCTATGGCTACACCTTC. The encoded protein is CSANDEGAGYGYTF.

This clone was counted between two and nine times. The gene calls are TRBV19 and TRBJ2-3, with TRBD2 identical over 7 bases. From germline, CDR1 is LNHDA and CDR2 SQIVND (reference sequence). J gave up 3 bases and V 7 bases, and 10 bases lay outside the gene matches. CDR3 length: 15 residues. CDR3 in amino acids: CASTKGDYLTDTQYF. The CDR3 DNA sequence: TGTGCCAGTACCAAAGGGGACTATCTAACAGATACGCAGTATTTT.

This clone was counted only a few times. The chain combines TRBV27 with TRBJ1-5, with 9 bases that match TRBD1. The V gene end was trimmed by 8 bases and the J gene end by 6 bases; junction bases not matched to a gene: 17. The CDR3 is made up of 17 amino acids. Looked up from germline, CDR1 is MNHEY and CDR2 is SMNVEV (reference sequence). The CDR3 bases are TGTGCCAGCCTTCCATTTTCCGGGACAGGGTCAATTCAGCCCCAGCATTTT. This translates into CASLPFSGTGSIQPQHF.

The chain has TRBV6-4 and TRBJ1-2; 8 bases agree with TRBD1. CDR3 size: 14 residues. Trimming took 5 bases from V and 6 from J; bases not matched to a gene: 8. The germline CDR1 and CDR2 sequences are MRHNA and SNTAGT. In DNA form, the CDR3 reads TGTGCCAGCAGTCCAGAGCAGGGGGCGGATGGCTACACCTTC. Protein sequence: CASSPEQGADGYTF.

The chain employs TRBV7-3 and TRBJ1-3, with 8 bases aligning to TRBD1. The CDR3 sequence is 16 residues long. J was trimmed by 3 bases and V by 3 bases; bases with no gene match: 7. Germline V CDR1 and CDR2: SGHTA, FQGTGA. The CDR3 coding sequence is TGTGCCAGCAGCTTGGGGACAGGCGGCTTTGGAAACACCATATATTTT. The encoded protein is CASSLGTGGFGNTIYF. Complete variable domain (other parts from reference TRBV7-3 and TRBJ1-3): GAGVSQTPSNKVTEKGKYVELRCDPISGHTALYWYRQSLGQGPEFLIYFQGTGAADDSGLPNDRFFAVRPEGSVSTLKIQRTERGDSAVYLCASSLGTGGFGNTIYFGEGSWLTVV.

The chain recombines TRBV5-1 with TRBJ2-1, with 12 bases that match TRBD2. The CDR3 consists of 15 residues. CDR1 and CDR2 (germline): SGHRS, YFSETQ. V was clipped by 1 base and J by 7 bases; unmatched bases: 3. CDR3 protein: CASSLSLAGGNEQFF. The CDR3 coding sequence is TGCGCCAGCAGCTTGTCGCTAGCGGGGGGGAATGAGCAGTTCTTC.

This clone was counted only a few times. The rearrangement uses TRBV30 and TRBJ2-5, with D possibly matching TRBD2 (6 bases). V gave up 0 bases and J gave up 6 bases, with 14 bases separating them. The CDR3 is 14 residues long. Germline lookup yields CDR1 GTSNPN and CDR2 SVGIG (reference sequence). CDR3 loop: CAWSVGDGGKTQYF. The CDR3 bases are TGTGCCTGGAGTGTCGGGGACGGCGGGAAGACCCAGTACTTC.

This clone was observed a few times. V and J are TRBV5-1 and TRBJ2-2; D may be TRBD2 (6 bases). Germline values: CDR1 SGHRS, CDR2 YFSETQ. The V end lost 0 bases, the J end lost 2 bases, and 11 bases lay between the germline ends. This CDR3 region has 16 residues. The CDR3 sequence is CASSLAWGLNTGELFF. DNA of the CDR3: TGCGCCAGCAGCTTGGCCTGGGGACTCAACACCGGGGAGCTGTTTTTT.

This clone turned up a few times. The chain has TRBV11-2 and TRBJ2-1; D is unresolved. Germline V gives CDR1 SGHAT, CDR2 FQNNGV. The CDR3 consists of 16 residues. The ends were cut back, 6 bases at V and 0 bases at J, with 15 bases in the middle. The CDR3 sequence: CASRLEHTGSYNEQFF. CDR3 nucleotides: TGTGCCAGCAGGCTAGAGCACACGGGCTCCTACAATGAGCAGTTCTTC.

V gene TRBV4-1 combines with J gene TRBJ1-2; D remains unclear. Germline loops: CDR1 MGHRA, CDR2 YSYEKL. V was trimmed by 1 base and J by 1 base, leaving 7 bases between them. The CDR3 covers 14 residues. The CDR3 nucleotides read TGCGCCAGCAGCCAAGTCACCGGTAACTATGGCTACACCTTC. Residues: CASSQVTGNYGYTF.

The rearrangement uses TRBV5-5 and TRBJ1-1; possibly TRBD1 for D (5 bases). The V end lost 2 bases, the J end lost 2 bases, and 13 bases lay between the germline ends. The V gene's germline CDR1 is SGHKS and CDR2 YYEKEE (reference sequence). CDR3 length: 15 residues. CDR3 protein: CASSFRGEHNTEAFF. The CDR3 DNA sequence: TGTGCCAGCAGCTTTCGGGGGGAACATAACACTGAAGCTTTCTTT.

This sequence joins TRBV15 and TRBJ2-1; TRBD2 is a possible D gene (5 bases). From germline, CDR1 is LNHNV and CDR2 YYDKDF (reference sequence). V was pared by 0 bases and J by 15 bases, with 15 bases between. This CDR3 is built from 13 residues. CDR3 sequence reads: CATSRDPEAVPFF. CDR3 in DNA: TGTGCCACCAGCAGAGACCCTGAAGCGGTTCCGTTCTTC.

This clone was recorded a few times. This chain connects TRBV4-1 to TRBJ1-5, with 9 positions matching TRBD1. CDR1 is MGHRA, CDR2 YSYEKL, per germline. The CDR3 consists of 20 residues. Trimming cost V 7 bases and J 11 bases; bases outside gene matches: 30. The CDR3 coding sequence is TGCGCCAGCACCCCGAGTTCCTATTTCCGGGACAGGGAGAATCTTTGGGCCCAGCATTTT. Amino acids: CASTPSSYFRDRENLWAQHF.

The chain couples TRBV27 to TRBJ1-4; D might be TRBD1 (6 bases). The CDR3 totals 14 residues. Germline V gives CDR1 MNHEY, CDR2 SMNVEV (reference sequence). V lost 3 bases, J lost 6 bases, and 11 bases lay in between. The CDR3, as DNA: TGTGCCAGCAGTTTTGGCCAGGGGTATGAAAAACTGTTTTTT. Amino acids: CASSFGQGYEKLFF. Full variable domain (rest looked up from reference TRBV27 and TRBJ1-4): EAQVTQNPRYLITVTGKKLTVTCSQNMNHEYMSWYRQDPGLGLRQIYYSMNVEVTDKGDVPEGYKVSRKEKRNFPLILESPSPNQTSLYFCASSFGQGYEKLFFGSGTQLSVL.